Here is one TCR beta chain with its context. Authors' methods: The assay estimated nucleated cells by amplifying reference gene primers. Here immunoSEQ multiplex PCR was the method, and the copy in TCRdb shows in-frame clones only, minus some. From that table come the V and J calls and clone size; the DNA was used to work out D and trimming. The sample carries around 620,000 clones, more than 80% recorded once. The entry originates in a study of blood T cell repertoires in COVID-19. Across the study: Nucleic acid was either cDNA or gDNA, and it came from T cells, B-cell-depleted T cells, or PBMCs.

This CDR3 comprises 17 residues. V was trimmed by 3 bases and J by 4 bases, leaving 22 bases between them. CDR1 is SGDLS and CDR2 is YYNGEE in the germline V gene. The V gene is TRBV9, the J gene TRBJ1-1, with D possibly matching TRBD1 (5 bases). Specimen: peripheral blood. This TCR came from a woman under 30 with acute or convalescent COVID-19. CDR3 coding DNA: TGTGCCAGCAGCGCCTCAAGTTTAACAGGCGAGACCACTGAAGCTTTCTTT. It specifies CASSASSLTGETTEAFF.